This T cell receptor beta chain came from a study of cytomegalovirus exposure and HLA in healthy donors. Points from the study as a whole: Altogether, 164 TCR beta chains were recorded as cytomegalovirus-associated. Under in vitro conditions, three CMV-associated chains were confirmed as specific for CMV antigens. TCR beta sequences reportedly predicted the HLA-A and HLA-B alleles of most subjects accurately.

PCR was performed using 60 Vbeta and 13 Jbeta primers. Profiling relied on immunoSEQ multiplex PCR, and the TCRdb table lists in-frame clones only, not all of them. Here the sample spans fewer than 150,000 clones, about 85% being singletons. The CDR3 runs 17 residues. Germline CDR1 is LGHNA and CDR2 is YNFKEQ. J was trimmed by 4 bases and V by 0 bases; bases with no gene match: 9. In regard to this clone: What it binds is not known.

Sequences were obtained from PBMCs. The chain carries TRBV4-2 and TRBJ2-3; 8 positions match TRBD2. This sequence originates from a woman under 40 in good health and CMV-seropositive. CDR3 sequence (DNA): TGTGCCAGCAGCCAAGATCGACCAGCGGGGGAGTCAGATACGCAGTATTTT. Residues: CASSQDRPAGESDTQYF.